The T cell receptor beta chain described here comes from a study of blood T cell repertoires in COVID-19. Study context: PBMCs, B-cell-depleted T cells, or T cells were the source of the cDNA or gDNA that made up the material.

Germline CDR1 is SNHLY and CDR2 is FYNNEI. V gave up 7 bases and J gave up 4 bases, with 13 bases separating them. The CDR3 has 13 residues. In the study's own analysis: Scientists estimated how many nucleated cells there were by amplifying reference gene primers. Assay used: immunoSEQ multiplex PCR; TCRdb lists only in-frame clones, some missing. V and J calls and clone size come straight from that table; D and trimming were deduced from the DNA. Among under 140,000 clones, 65% to 90% were seen once, and the ten largest hold 15% to 20%. The TCR comes from a woman aged 55-70 years with acute or convalescent COVID-19. The material sequenced was peripheral blood. The chain employs TRBV2 and TRBJ2-5; weak D call: TRBD2 (6 bases). Here the CDR3 reads CASNQPGVETQYF. As DNA, the CDR3 is TGTGCCAGCAATCAACCGGGGGTAGAGACCCAGTACTTC.